This entry lists 17 T cell receptor beta chains sequenced from one sample in a study of CD8 T cells in Susac syndrome. After extraction with the RNeasy kit, about 0.5 to 1 ug of the RNA was reverse transcribed using random hexamers. TCRdb processed the immunoSEQ multiplex PCR reads anew with MiXCR; each CDR3 protein has one entry. This sample has 180,000 or so distinct CDR3 sequences, with 90% to 95% found just once. The source material was CD4+ T cells from PBMCs. These receptor sequences come from a human donor with multiple sclerosis.

The rearrangement uses TRBV25-1 and TRBJ1-1, with D possibly TRBD1 on 5 matching bases. In germline, CDR1 is MGHDK, CDR2 SYGVNS. V was clipped by 2 bases and J by 5 bases, with 9 bases between them. The CDR3 loop spans 13 amino acids. The CDR3 loop reads CASSEGDATEAFF. CDR3 DNA: TGTGCCAGCAGTGAAGGGGACGCTACTGAAGCTTTCTTT.

This clonotype has only one observation. The gene calls are TRBV20-1 and TRBJ2-1; 14 bases map to TRBD2. V trimming: 6 bases; J trimming: 10 bases; junction bases outside the gene matches: 8. This CDR3 contains 14 residues. Germline assignment: CDR1 DFQATT and CDR2 SNEGSKA (reference sequence). CDR3 DNA: TGCAGTGCAACCGGGACTAGCGGGAGTAGGGAGCAGTTCTTC. Translation: CSATGTSGSREQFF.

CDR3 residues: CASSLRTGDYEQYF. CDR3 nucleotide sequence: TGTGCCAGCAGCCTAAGGACAGGGGACTACGAGCAGTACTTC. The V call is TRBV12-3 or TRBV12-4, the J call TRBJ2-7; 9 bases fit TRBD1. This CDR3 spans 14 amino acids. V shed 6 bases, J shed 3 bases, and the junction held 6 bases outside the gene matches.

This clonotype was observed a handful of times. J is TRBJ2-7 and V is TRBV27, with TRBD1 matching over 7 bases. The trim removed 5 bases at V and 1 base at J, leaving 5 bases unmatched. CDR1 MNHEY and CDR2 SMNVEV come from the germline V gene (reference sequence). CDR3 length: 14 residues. This CDR3 is CASSEGQVSYEQYF. CDR3 coding DNA: TGTGCCAGCAGTGAAGGACAGGTGTCCTACGAGCAGTACTTC.

The chain uses TRBV14 and TRBJ2-1; D uncertain. The CDR3 sequence is 15 residues long. Trimming left V 4 bases short and J 3 bases short, with 13 bases between. Germline-derived CDR1 and CDR2 are SGHDN and FVKESK. DNA for the CDR3: TGTGCCAGCAGCCTCATAGGGTCGCGCTACAATGAGCAGTTCTTC. This sequence encodes CASSLIGSRYNEQFF.

The chain joins TRBV12-3 or TRBV12-4 to TRBJ2-7, with D unresolved. The CDR3 extends over 13 amino acids. The V end was cut by 3 bases, the J end by 3 bases, with 9 bases between. CDR3 in DNA: TGTGCCAGCAGTTTCGCCCAAGGCTACGAGCAGTACTTC. As protein: CASSFAQGYEQYF.

The chain links TRBV5-4 to TRBJ1-2; TRBD1 agrees at 8 bases. This CDR3 contains 18 residues. Germline CDR1 is SGHNT and CDR2 is YYREEE (reference sequence). V shed 6 bases, J shed 8 bases, and the junction held 24 bases outside the gene matches. The DNA of the CDR3 is TGTGCCAGCAACAGCCAAACCTCGGGACAGGCCCTTTTGCGGGGCTACACCTTC. Translating it yields CASNSQTSGQALLRGYTF. The variable domain in full, with the rest retrieved from reference TRBV5-4 and TRBJ1-2, is ETGVTQSPTHLIKTRGQQVTLRCSSQSGHNTVSWYQQALGQGPQFIFQYYREEENGRGNFPPRFSGLQFPNYSSELNVNALELDDSALYLCASNSQTSGQALLRGYTFGSGTRLTVV.

V usage is TRBV27 and J usage is TRBJ1-2; no definite D call. CDR1 and CDR2 (germline): MNHEY, SMNVEV (reference sequence). The CDR3 extends over 14 amino acids. V lost 0 bases, J lost 8 bases, and 13 bases lay in between. The CDR3 loop reads CASSLSPVAGGYTF. The CDR3 bases are TGTGCCAGCAGTTTATCGCCAGTGGCCGGCGGCTACACCTTC.

This chain links TRBV3-1 with TRBJ2-7, with unresolved D. The CDR3 runs 11 residues. Germline V gene data show CDR1 as LGHDT and CDR2 as YNNKEL (reference sequence). V gave up 0 bases and J gave up 7 bases, with 4 bases separating them. The CDR3 loop is CASSQEWEQYF. The CDR3 DNA follows: TGTGCCAGCAGCCAAGAATGGGAGCAGTACTTC.

The V and J genes are TRBV3-1 and TRBJ2-7, with D maybe TRBD1 (6 bases). Per the germline V gene, CDR1 is LGHDT and CDR2 is YNNKEL (reference sequence). Trimming stripped 1 base from V and 5 bases from J, with 9 bases between. This CDR3 comprises 13 residues. The CDR3 here is CASSQARGNEQYF. CDR3 nucleotide sequence: TGTGCCAGCAGCCAAGCCAGGGGCAACGAGCAGTACTTC.

The J gene is TRBJ2-7, the V gene TRBV7-8; 7 nucleotides match TRBD2. The CDR3 consists of 14 residues. CDR1 and CDR2 from the germline V gene are SGHVS and FQNEAQ. Trimming at V came to 0 bases and at J to 4 bases, leaving 3 bases not matched to a gene. The DNA for the CDR3 is TGTGCCAGCAGCTTAGCGCTGGGGGGGTACGAGCAGTACTTC. Translating gives CASSLALGGYEQYF. The entire variable domain, with the rest obtained from reference TRBV7-8 and TRBJ2-7, is as follows: GAGVSQSPRYKVAKRGQDVALRCDPISGHVSLFWYQQALGQGPEFLTYFQNEAQLDKSGLPSDRFFAERPEGSVSTLKIQRTQQEDSAVYLCASSLALGGYEQYFGPGTRLTVT.

The chain links TRBV6-1 to TRBJ1-5; D unresolved. V shed 5 bases and J shed 11 bases, with 10 bases lying between them. The CDR3 loop spans 11 amino acids. The germline V gene has CDR1 MNHNS and CDR2 SASEGT. CDR3 in amino acids: CASSNGLAQHF. In DNA form, the CDR3 reads TGTGCCAGCAGTAACGGGCTAGCCCAGCATTTT.

The chain uses TRBV5-1 and TRBJ2-1; 8 bases fit TRBD2. The CDR3 contains 15 residues. After removal of 4 bases from V and 9 bases from J, the junction contained 12 bases not matched to a gene. Looked up from germline, CDR1 is SGHRS and CDR2 is YFSETQ. The CDR3 nucleotides are TGCGCCAGCAGCCAGGGCCCAGCGGGGGTCACTGAGCAGTTCTTC. This sequence encodes CASSQGPAGVTEQFF.

The chain carries TRBV30 and TRBJ2-1; D not resolved. The CDR3 is made up of 13 amino acids. Trimming left V 0 bases short and J 4 bases short, with 7 bases between. Germline lookup yields CDR1 GTSNPN and CDR2 SVGIG (reference sequence). The CDR3, as DNA: TGTGCCTGGAGTGTAGGCACATACAATGAGCAGTTCTTC. Translating gives CAWSVGTYNEQFF.

The chain is built from TRBV29-1 and TRBJ2-6; 7 bases match TRBD2. The germline gives CDR1 SQVTM, CDR2 ANQGSEA. J lost 0 bases, V lost 5 bases, and 13 bases had no gene match. The CDR3 runs 18 residues. This chain's CDR3 is CSVKGMRETNSGANVLTF. In DNA form, the CDR3 reads TGCAGCGTTAAGGGGATGCGGGAGACCAACTCTGGGGCCAACGTCCTGACTTTC.

This clonotype was counted once. The chain recombines TRBV13 with TRBJ1-2; 10 bases agree with TRBD1. There are 14 residues in the CDR3. V dropped 5 bases and J dropped 8; count of bases not matched to a gene: 8. Germline-derived CDR1 and CDR2 are PRHDT and FYEKMQ (reference sequence). The CDR3 nucleotides read TGTGCCAGCAGCCCGCCGGACAGGGGGGGAGGCTACACCTTC. Encoded protein: CASSPPDRGGGYTF.

V and J are TRBV4-2 and TRBJ1-4; D ambiguous. The V gene's germline CDR1 is LGHNA and CDR2 YNFKEQ. CDR3 length: 13 residues. Trimming removed 0 bases from V and 8 bases from J, with 7 bases in between. CDR3 loop: CASSQDVGEKLFF. CDR3 nucleotide sequence: TGTGCCAGCAGCCAAGATGTTGGAGAAAAACTGTTTTTT.